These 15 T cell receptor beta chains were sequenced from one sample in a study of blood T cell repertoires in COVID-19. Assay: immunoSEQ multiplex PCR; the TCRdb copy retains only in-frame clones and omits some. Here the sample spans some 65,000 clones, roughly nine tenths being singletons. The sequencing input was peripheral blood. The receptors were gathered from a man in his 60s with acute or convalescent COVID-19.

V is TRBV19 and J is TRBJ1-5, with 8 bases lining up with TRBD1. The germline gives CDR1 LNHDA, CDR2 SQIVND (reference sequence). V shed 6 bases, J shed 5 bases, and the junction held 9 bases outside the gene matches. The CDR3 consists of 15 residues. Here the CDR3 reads CASSLDRGEHQPQHF. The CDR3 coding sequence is TGTGCCAGTAGCCTTGACAGGGGCGAGCATCAGCCCCAGCATTTT.

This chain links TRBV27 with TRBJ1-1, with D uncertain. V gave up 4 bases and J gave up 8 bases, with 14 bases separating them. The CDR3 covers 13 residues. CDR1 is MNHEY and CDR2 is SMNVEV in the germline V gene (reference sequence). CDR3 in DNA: TGTGCCAGCAGTTCCCGTTTGTATGTAGAAGCTTTCTTT. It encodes CASSSRLYVEAFF.

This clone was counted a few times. The CDR3 loop reads CASSRTGGSEAFF. In DNA, the CDR3 is TGTGCCAGCAGTCGAACCGGGGGGTCTGAAGCTTTCTTT. The genes are TRBV28 and TRBJ1-1; tentative D call: TRBD1 (5 bases). The V and J ends lost 5 bases and 6 bases respectively, with 13 bases between them. From germline, CDR1 is MDHEN and CDR2 SYDVKM. The CDR3 sequence is 13 residues long.

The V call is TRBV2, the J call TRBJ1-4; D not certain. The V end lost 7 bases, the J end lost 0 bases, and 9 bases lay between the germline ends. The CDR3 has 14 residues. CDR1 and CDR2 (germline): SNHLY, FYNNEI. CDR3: CASNTLATNEKLFF. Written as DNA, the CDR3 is TGTGCCAGCAACACCCTTGCAACTAATGAAAAACTGTTTTTT.

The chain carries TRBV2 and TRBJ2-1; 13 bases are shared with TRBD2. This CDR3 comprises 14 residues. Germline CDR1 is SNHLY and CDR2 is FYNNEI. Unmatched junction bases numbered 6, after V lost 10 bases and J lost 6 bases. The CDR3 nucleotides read TGTGCCACCTTAAGACTAGCGGGGGGCAATGAGCAGTTCTTC. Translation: CATLRLAGGNEQFF.

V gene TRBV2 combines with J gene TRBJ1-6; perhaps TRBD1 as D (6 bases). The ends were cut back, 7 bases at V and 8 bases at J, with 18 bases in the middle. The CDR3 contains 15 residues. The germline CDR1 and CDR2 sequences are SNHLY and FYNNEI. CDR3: CASTGGGASYSPLHF. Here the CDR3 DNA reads TGTGCCAGCACCGGCGGGGGGGCTAGTTATTCACCCCTCCACTTT.

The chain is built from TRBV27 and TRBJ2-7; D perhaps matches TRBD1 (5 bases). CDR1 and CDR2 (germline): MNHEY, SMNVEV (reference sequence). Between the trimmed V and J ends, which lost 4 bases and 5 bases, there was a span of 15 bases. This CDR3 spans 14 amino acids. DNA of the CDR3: TGTGCCAGCAGTTGGGGCAGCGCCGAGGACGAGCAGTACTTC. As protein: CASSWGSAEDEQYF.

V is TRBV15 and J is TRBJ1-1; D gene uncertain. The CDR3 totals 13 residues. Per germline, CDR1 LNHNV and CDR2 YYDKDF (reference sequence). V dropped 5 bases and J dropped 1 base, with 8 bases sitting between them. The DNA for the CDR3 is TGTGCCACCAGCGGGCAGCAGAACACTGAAGCTTTCTTT. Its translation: CATSGQQNTEAFF.

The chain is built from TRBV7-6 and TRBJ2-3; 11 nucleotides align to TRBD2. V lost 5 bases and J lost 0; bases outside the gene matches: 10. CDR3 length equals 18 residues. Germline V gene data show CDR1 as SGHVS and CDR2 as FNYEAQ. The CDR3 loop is CASSLRPSGGSSTDTQYF. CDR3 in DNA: TGTGCCAGCAGCCTACGTCCTAGCGGGGGGTCTAGCACAGATACGCAGTATTTT.

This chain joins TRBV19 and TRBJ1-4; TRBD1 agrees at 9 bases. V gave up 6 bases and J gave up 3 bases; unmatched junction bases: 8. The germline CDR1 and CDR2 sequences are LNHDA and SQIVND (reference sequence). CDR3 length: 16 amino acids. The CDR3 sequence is CASSPGTGSPNEKLFF. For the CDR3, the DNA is TGTGCCAGTAGCCCCGGGACAGGGTCGCCTAATGAAAAACTGTTTTTT.

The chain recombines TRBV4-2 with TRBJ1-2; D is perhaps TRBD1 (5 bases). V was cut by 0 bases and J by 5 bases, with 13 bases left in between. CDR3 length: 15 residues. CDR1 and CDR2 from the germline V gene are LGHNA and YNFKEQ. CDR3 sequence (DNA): TGTGCCAGCAGCCAAGAGGTCTCAGGGTTGTATGGCTACACCTTC. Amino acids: CASSQEVSGLYGYTF.

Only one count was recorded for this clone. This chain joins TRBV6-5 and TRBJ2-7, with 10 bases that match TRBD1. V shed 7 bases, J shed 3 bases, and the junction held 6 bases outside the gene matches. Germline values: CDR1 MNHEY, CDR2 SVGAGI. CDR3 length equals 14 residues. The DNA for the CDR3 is TGTGCCAGCATCCGGGACAGGGGTTACTACGAGCAGTACTTC. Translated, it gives CASIRDRGYYEQYF.

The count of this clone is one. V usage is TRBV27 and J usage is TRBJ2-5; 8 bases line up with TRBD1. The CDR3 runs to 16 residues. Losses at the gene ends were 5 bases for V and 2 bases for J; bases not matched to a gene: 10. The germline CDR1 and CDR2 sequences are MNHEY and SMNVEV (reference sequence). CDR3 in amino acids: CASSPRTGTMQETQYF. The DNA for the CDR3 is TGTGCCAGCAGTCCCCGGACAGGGACGATGCAAGAGACCCAGTACTTC.

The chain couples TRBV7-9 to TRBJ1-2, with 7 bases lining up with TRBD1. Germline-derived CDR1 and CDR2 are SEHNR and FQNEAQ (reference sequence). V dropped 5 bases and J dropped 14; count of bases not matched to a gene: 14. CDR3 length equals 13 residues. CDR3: CASSPRQGVRSTF. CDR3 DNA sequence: TGTGCCAGCAGCCCTCGGCAGGGGGTGAGGAGTACCTTC.

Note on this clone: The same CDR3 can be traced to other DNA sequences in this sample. DNA of the CDR3: TGTGCCAGCTCACCTTTAGCGGGGGCCAGAGAGACCCAGTACTTC. Encoded protein: CASSPLAGARETQYF. The chain uses TRBV18 and TRBJ2-5; TRBD2 aligns across 9 bases. The CDR3 runs 15 residues. The trim removed 3 bases at V and 4 bases at J, leaving 6 bases unmatched. The germline V gene encodes CDR1 KGHSH and CDR2 LQKENI. The full variable domain, completed using reference TRBV18 and TRBJ2-5, is NAGVMQNPRHLVRRRGQEARLRCSPMKGHSHVYWYRQLPEEGLKFMVYLQKENIIDESGMPKERFSAEFPKEGPSILRIQQVVRGDSAAYFCASSPLAGARETQYFGPGTRLLVL.